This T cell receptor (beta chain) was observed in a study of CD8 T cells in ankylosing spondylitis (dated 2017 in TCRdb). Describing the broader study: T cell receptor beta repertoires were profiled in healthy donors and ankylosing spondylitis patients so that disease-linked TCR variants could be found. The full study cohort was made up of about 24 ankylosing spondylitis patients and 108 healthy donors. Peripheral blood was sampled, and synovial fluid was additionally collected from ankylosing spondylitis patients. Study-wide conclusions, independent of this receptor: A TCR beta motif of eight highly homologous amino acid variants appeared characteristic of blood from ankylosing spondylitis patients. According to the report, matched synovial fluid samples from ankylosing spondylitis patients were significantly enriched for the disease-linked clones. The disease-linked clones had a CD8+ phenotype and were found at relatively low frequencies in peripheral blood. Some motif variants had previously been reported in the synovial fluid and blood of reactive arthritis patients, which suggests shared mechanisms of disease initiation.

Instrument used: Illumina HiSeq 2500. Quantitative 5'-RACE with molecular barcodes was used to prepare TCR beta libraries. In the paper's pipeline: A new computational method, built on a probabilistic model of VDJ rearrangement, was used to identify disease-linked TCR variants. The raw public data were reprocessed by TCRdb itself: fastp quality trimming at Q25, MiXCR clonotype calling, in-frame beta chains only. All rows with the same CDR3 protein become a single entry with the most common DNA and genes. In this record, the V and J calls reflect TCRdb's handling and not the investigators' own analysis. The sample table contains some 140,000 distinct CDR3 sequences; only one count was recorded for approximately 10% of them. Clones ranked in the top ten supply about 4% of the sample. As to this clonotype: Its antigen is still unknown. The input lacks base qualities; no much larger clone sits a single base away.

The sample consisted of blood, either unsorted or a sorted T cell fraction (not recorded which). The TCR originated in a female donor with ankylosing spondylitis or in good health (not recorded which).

The nucleotide sequence reads TGTACCTGCAGTTTACTGACAGCCGGAACTATAGTAAGGTCGCCCCAGCATTTT. It translates to CTCSLLTAGTIVRSPQHF. This chain joins TRBV6-2 or TRBV6-3 to TRBJ1-5, and TRBD1 may be the D gene, going by 5 matching bases. CDR1 and CDR2 were assigned from the germline V gene as MNHEY and SVGEGT. CDR3 length: 18 amino acids, cysteine to phenylalanine. Only the CDR3 part of the read is kept: 54 bases, read in frame from the first base.